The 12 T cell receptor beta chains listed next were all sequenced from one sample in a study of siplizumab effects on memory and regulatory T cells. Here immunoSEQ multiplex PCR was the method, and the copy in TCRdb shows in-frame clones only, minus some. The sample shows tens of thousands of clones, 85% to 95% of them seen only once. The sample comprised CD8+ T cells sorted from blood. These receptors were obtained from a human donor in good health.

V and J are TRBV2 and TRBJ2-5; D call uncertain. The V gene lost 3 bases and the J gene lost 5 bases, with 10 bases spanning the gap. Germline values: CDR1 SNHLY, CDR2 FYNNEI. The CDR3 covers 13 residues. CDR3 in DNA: TGTGCCAGCAGTGATATCTCCGAGGAGACCCAGTACTTC. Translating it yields CASSDISEETQYF.

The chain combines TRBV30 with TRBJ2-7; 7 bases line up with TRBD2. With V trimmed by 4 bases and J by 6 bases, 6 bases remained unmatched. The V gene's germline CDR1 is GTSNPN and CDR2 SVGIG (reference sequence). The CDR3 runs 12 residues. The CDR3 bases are TGTGCCTGGACGGGGGGATTGGTCGAGCAGTACTTC. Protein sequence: CAWTGGLVEQYF.

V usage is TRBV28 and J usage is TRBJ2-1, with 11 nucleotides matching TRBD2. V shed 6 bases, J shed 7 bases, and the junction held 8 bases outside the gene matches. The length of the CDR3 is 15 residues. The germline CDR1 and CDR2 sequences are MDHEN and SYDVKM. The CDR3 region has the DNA TGTGCCAGCAGGCCCACTAGCGGGAGTAGGAATGAGCAGTTCTTC. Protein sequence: CASRPTSGSRNEQFF.

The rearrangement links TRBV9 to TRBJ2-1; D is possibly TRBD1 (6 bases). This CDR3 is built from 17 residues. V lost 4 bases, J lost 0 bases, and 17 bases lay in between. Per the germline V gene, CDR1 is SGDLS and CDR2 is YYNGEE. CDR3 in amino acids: CASSHGQSGRSYNEQFF. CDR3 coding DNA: TGTGCCAGCAGCCACGGACAGTCCGGGCGCTCCTACAATGAGCAGTTCTTC.

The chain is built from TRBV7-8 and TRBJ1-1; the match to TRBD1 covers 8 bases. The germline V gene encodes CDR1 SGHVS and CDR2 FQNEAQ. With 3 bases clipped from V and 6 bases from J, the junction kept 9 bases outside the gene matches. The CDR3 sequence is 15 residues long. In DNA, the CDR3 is TGTGCCAGCAGCTTGGGTGCAGGGGGCATACCTGAAGCTTTCTTT. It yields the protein CASSLGAGGIPEAFF. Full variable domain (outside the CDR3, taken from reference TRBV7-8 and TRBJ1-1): GAGVSQSPRYKVAKRGQDVALRCDPISGHVSLFWYQQALGQGPEFLTYFQNEAQLDKSGLPSDRFFAERPEGSVSTLKIQRTQQEDSAVYLCASSLGAGGIPEAFFGQGTRLTVV.

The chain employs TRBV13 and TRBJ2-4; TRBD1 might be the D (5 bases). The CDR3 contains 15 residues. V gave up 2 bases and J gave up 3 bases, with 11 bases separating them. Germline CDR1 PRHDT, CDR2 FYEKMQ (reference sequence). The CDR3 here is CASSLQGMVKNIQYF. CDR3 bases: TGTGCCAGCAGCTTACAGGGAATGGTCAAAAACATTCAGTACTTC.

CDR3 nucleotides: TGTGCCAGCATGGCGGGGTTATCCTACGAGCAGTACTTC. Its protein product is CASMAGLSYEQYF. The chain employs TRBV11-3 and TRBJ2-7, with D perhaps matching TRBD2 (6 bases). The CDR3 loop spans 13 amino acids. Trimming cost V 7 bases and J 1 base, with 11 bases left between them. CDR1 SGHNT and CDR2 YENEEA come from the germline V gene.

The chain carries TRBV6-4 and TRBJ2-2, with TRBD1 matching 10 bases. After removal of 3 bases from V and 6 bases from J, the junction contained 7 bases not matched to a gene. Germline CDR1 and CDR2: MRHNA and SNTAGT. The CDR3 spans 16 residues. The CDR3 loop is CASSDRTGGYAGELFF. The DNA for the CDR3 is TGTGCCAGCAGTGATCGGACAGGGGGTTACGCCGGGGAGCTGTTTTTT.

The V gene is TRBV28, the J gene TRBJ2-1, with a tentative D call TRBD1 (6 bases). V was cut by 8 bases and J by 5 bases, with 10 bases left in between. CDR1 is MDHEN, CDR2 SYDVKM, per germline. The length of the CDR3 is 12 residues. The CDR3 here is CASVQGNNEQFF. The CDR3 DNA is TGTGCCAGCGTTCAGGGGAACAATGAGCAGTTCTTC.

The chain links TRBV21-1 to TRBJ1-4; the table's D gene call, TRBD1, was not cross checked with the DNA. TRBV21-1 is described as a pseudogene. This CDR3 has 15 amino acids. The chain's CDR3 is CASSTPGGPNEKLFF. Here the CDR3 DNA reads TGTGCCAGCAGCACCCCAGGGGGGCCGAATGAAAAACTGTTTTTT.

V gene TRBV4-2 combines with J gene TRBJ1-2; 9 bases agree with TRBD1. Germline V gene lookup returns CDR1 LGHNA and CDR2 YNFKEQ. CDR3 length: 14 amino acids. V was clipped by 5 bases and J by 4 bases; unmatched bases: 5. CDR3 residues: CASSDTGGLYGYTF. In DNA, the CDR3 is TGTGCCAGCAGCGATACAGGGGGCCTCTATGGCTACACCTTC.

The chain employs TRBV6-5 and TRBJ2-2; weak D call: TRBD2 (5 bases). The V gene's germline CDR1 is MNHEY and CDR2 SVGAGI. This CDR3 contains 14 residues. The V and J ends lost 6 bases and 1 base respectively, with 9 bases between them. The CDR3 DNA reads TGTGCCAGCAGCCTACTAGAGAACACCGGGGAGCTGTTTTTT. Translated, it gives CASSLLENTGELFF.